The 17 T cell receptor beta chains below come from one sample, sequenced in a study of identical twins. TCRdb reprocessed the 5' RACE reads via MiXCR and lists one record per CDR3 protein. The data hold under 1 million distinct CDR3 sequences, with roughly 12% observed a single time. This sample was also put to use in a study of yellow fever vaccine responses in identical twins.

The material sequenced was PBMCs. The receptors were sampled from a woman between 18 and 30 years old in good health.

About this clonotype: The junction differs from germline at one of its ends, possibly a read error. The V call is TRBV15, the J call TRBJ2-5; D not resolved. This CDR3 has 12 residues. Germline loops: CDR1 LNHNV, CDR2 YYDKDF (reference sequence). The CDR3 region is CATGRFQETQYF. The CDR3 region has the DNA TGTGCCACCGGCAGGTTCCAAGAGACCCAGTACTTC.

This clonotype was counted many times. The DNA of the CDR3 is TGTGCCATCAGTGGCACTACAGGGGAGCGCAATGAGCAGTTCTTC. The encoded protein is CAISGTTGERNEQFF. The V call is TRBV10-3, the J call TRBJ2-1, with TRBD1 matching 7 bases. The V segment lost 4 bases and the J segment 6 bases; nucleotides outside the gene matches: 9. The CDR3 extends over 15 amino acids. CDR1 is ENHRY, CDR2 SYGVKD, per germline.

The chain uses TRBV27 and TRBJ2-7; D is undetermined. The ends were cut back, 0 bases at V and 3 bases at J, with 12 bases in the middle. Germline values: CDR1 MNHEY, CDR2 SMNVEV (reference sequence). The CDR3 is 15 residues long. The CDR3: CASSLSAPLIYEQYF. In nucleotides, the CDR3 is TGTGCCAGCAGTTTATCAGCCCCTCTAATCTACGAGCAGTACTTC.

This clonotype came up a few times. V is TRBV6-1 and J is TRBJ1-2; 11 nucleotides match TRBD1. V lost 1 base and J lost 4; bases outside the gene matches: 5. The CDR3 has 16 amino acids. From germline, CDR1 is MNHNS and CDR2 SASEGT. CDR3 nucleotides: TGTGCCAGCAGTGAAGTGAGGACAGGGGGCAGCTATGGCTACACCTTC. It codes for CASSEVRTGGSYGYTF.

This clonotype has at least ten counts. The V gene is TRBV29-1, the J gene TRBJ2-7; D possibly matches TRBD1 or TRBD2 (5 bases each). This CDR3 spans 16 amino acids. Germline loops: CDR1 SQVTM, CDR2 ANQGSEA. V was cut by 2 bases and J by 2 bases, with 19 bases left in between. CDR3 amino acids: CSVESPEQGRTYEQYF. DNA of the CDR3: TGCAGCGTTGAATCCCCTGAGCAGGGACGGACCTACGAGCAGTACTTC.

Many counts were recorded for this clonotype. The DNA for the CDR3 is TGTGCCAGCAATAAGTTTGGGACAGGGTCAGGGGCCCAGTACTTC. Protein sequence: CASNKFGTGSGAQYF. The rearrangement joins TRBV6-1 to TRBJ2-5, with 9 bases lining up with TRBD1. Per the germline V gene, CDR1 is MNHNS and CDR2 is SASEGT. With V trimmed by 7 bases and J by 9 bases, 15 bases remained unmatched. The CDR3 spans 15 residues.

The genes are TRBV11-2 and TRBJ2-3, with 8 bases aligning to TRBD2. Germline V gene lookup returns CDR1 SGHAT and CDR2 FQNNGV. This CDR3 spans 14 amino acids. After removal of 5 bases from V and 4 bases from J, the junction contained 5 bases not matched to a gene. The CDR3 coding sequence is TGTGCCAGCAGCCAGCGGGAGTCTGCAGATACGCAGTATTTT. Residues: CASSQRESADTQYF.

This clonotype has a count of ten or more. The chain has TRBV4-1 and TRBJ2-7; 10 nucleotides align to TRBD1. Trimming at V came to 4 bases and at J to 7 bases, leaving 10 bases not matched to a gene. CDR3 length: 15 amino acids. Germline CDR1 MGHRA, CDR2 YSYEKL. CDR3 sequence: CASSRPGTGAEEQYF. DNA of the CDR3: TGCGCCAGCAGCCGACCCGGGACAGGGGCGGAAGAGCAGTACTTC.

This clonotype was found a few times. J is TRBJ2-6 and V is TRBV25-1; no firm D call. Germline-derived CDR1 and CDR2 are MGHDK and SYGVNS. V was trimmed by 1 base and J by 4 bases, leaving 8 bases between them. The length of the CDR3 is 15 residues. As DNA, the CDR3 is TGTGCCAGCAGTGAATTGTCGTTGGGGGCCAACGTCCTGACTTTC. This gives the protein CASSELSLGANVLTF.

This clonotype occurred a few times. CDR3 DNA: TGTGCCAGCAGTTTAGACCCAGCGGGAGCAACAACCTACGAGCAGTACTTC. It yields the protein CASSLDPAGATTYEQYF. The rearrangement uses TRBV12-3 or TRBV12-4 and TRBJ2-7, with 8 nucleotides matching TRBD2. CDR3 length equals 17 residues. With V trimmed by 1 base and J by 2 bases, 10 bases remained unmatched.

This clonotype was picked up a small number of times. DNA of the CDR3: TGTGCCAGCAGCTCGATGCAACTAGCGCCGAACACCGGGGAGCTGTTTTTT. Protein: CASSSMQLAPNTGELFF. The V call is TRBV7-8, the J call TRBJ2-2; 7 bases are shared with TRBD2. Germline-derived CDR1 and CDR2 are SGHVS and FQNEAQ. V dropped 4 bases and J dropped 0; count of bases not matched to a gene: 8. The CDR3 totals 17 residues.

This clonotype was recorded a few times. The rearrangement joins TRBV25-1 to TRBJ2-1; 10 bases map to TRBD1. V gave up 3 bases and J gave up 7 bases; unmatched junction bases: 9. The CDR3 sequence is 16 residues long. CDR1 and CDR2 (germline): MGHDK, SYGVNS. CDR3 sequence reads: CASSDAPGQGINEQFF. The CDR3 bases are TGTGCCAGCAGTGATGCCCCGGGACAGGGGATTAATGAGCAGTTCTTC.

In this sample, this clonotype turned up a few times. This chain uses TRBV4-2 with TRBJ2-2, with 8 bases that match TRBD2. Germline CDR1 reads LGHNA; CDR2 reads YNFKEQ. The CDR3 runs to 16 residues. The junction had 7 bases not matched to a gene; V was cut back by 3 bases and J by 4 bases. The CDR3 sequence: CASSQSGTRGTGELFF. The CDR3 DNA reads TGTGCCAGCAGCCAGTCCGGGACTAGAGGCACCGGGGAGCTGTTTTTT.

This clonotype has more than one count but fewer than ten. Here the CDR3 reads CASSDSRLAGRQFF. CDR3 DNA sequence: TGTGCCAGCAGTGACTCACGACTAGCGGGCCGTCAGTTCTTC. The genes are TRBV25-1 and TRBJ2-1, with 10 bases aligning to TRBD2. V was clipped by 3 bases and J by 13 bases; unmatched bases: 9. The germline V gene encodes CDR1 MGHDK and CDR2 SYGVNS. The CDR3 runs to 14 residues.

The chain employs TRBV6-1 and TRBJ2-1; D is undetermined. The germline V gene encodes CDR1 MNHNS and CDR2 SASEGT. This CDR3 comprises 12 residues. V was clipped by 5 bases and J by 7 bases, with 9 bases between them. CDR3 DNA sequence: TGTGCCAGCAGTATGGACCGGAATGAGCAGTTCTTC. Protein sequence: CASSMDRNEQFF.

This clonotype was counted between two and nine times. The V gene is TRBV11-2, the J gene TRBJ2-3; D may be TRBD1 (6 bases). Germline CDR1 and CDR2: SGHAT and FQNNGV. CDR3 length: 15 amino acids. V lost 5 bases and J lost 5, with 17 bases in between. In DNA form, the CDR3 reads TGTGCCAGCAGCACCACCGGGACAACCAAAGATACGCAGTATTTT. Translation: CASSTTGTTKDTQYF.

This clonotype was seen more than once but under ten times. V gene TRBV6-1 combines with J gene TRBJ2-1; D is ambiguous. Trimming left V 6 bases short and J 9 bases short, with 18 bases between. The CDR3 has 14 amino acids. The germline CDR1 and CDR2 sequences are MNHNS and SASEGT. The CDR3 loop reads CASSRSAVIAEQFF. The CDR3 nucleotides read TGTGCCAGCAGCAGGAGTGCCGTGATCGCTGAGCAGTTCTTC.